Shown below are 9 T cell receptor beta chains from a single sample sequenced in a study of T cells in Graves' hyperthyroidism and ophthalmopathy. Researchers amplified the TCR beta CDR3 regions from RNA transcripts. During a first-round RT-PCR of the TCR CDR3, the HTBI primer set was used. MiXCR, applied by TCRdb to the multiplex PCR reads, yields one record per CDR3 protein. Seen here are around 500,000 distinct CDR3 sequences, approximately 15% observed once, and the top ten hold around 17%. Input material: blood. The receptors were sampled from a woman in her late teens or twenties with Graves' hyperthyroidism.

This clonotype has just a few counts. The J gene is TRBJ2-3, the V gene TRBV12-3 or TRBV12-4, with 7 bases lining up with TRBD1. V gave up 5 bases and J gave up 3 bases; unmatched junction bases: 8. The CDR3 is 15 amino acids. CDR3 in amino acids: CASSLATGETDTQYF. CDR3 coding DNA: TGTGCCAGCAGTCTCGCAACAGGGGAGACAGATACGCAGTATTTT.

This clonotype has ten or more counts. The chain combines TRBV18 with TRBJ2-7; 8 nucleotides align to TRBD1. The V gene's germline CDR1 is KGHSH and CDR2 LQKENI. Trimming took 5 bases from V and 4 from J; bases not matched to a gene: 13. The CDR3 has 16 amino acids. CDR3 coding DNA: TGTGCCAGCTCATCGTCTCCGGGACAGGTTCTTTACGAGCAGTACTTC. Encoded protein: CASSSSPGQVLYEQYF.

This clonotype occurred many times. The rearrangement links TRBV28 to TRBJ2-5, with 7 bases identical to TRBD1. The germline V gene has CDR1 MDHEN and CDR2 SYDVKM. The length of the CDR3 is 15 residues. The V segment lost 8 bases and the J segment 2 bases; nucleotides outside the gene matches: 11. Here the CDR3 reads CASSYGQDVQETQYF. CDR3 sequence (DNA): TGTGCCAGCTCCTACGGACAGGACGTACAAGAGACCCAGTACTTC.

About this clonotype: The junction and the germline gene differ at one end; a read error may be behind it. The rearrangement joins TRBV18 to TRBJ1-1; D call uncertain. Germline values: CDR1 KGHSH, CDR2 LQKENI. This CDR3 region has 12 residues. CDR3 residues: CASSPPSTQAFF. The CDR3 nucleotides are TGTGCCAGCTCACCACCGTCCACTCAAGCTTTCTTT.

This clonotype occurred a few times. The chain carries TRBV18 and TRBJ2-5; the D gene could be TRBD1 or TRBD2 (7 bases each). Germline CDR1 and CDR2: KGHSH and LQKENI. CDR3 length equals 15 residues. Trimming pared 8 bases from V and 4 bases from J, leaving 20 bases between. Here the CDR3 reads CASHPGGGSRETQYF. In DNA form, the CDR3 reads TGTGCCAGCCACCCAGGGGGGGGATCCCGAGAGACCCAGTACTTC.

This clonotype occurred many times. The chain carries TRBV6-2 or TRBV6-3 and TRBJ1-1; maybe TRBD1 (6 bases). The V gene's germline CDR1 is MNHEY and CDR2 SVGEGT. V lost 6 bases to trimming and J lost 3 bases, with 17 bases between them. The CDR3 covers 15 residues. CDR3 residues: CASREGWGRDTEAFF. In DNA, the CDR3 is TGTGCCAGCAGGGAAGGATGGGGGCGTGACACTGAAGCTTTCTTT.

A word on this clonotype: Mismatch with germline at one junction end may stem from a read error. The chain links TRBV6-2 or TRBV6-3 to TRBJ2-1; unclear D gene. CDR3 length: 13 residues. Germline V gene data show CDR1 as MNHEY and CDR2 as SVGEGT. CDR3: CACAGKGYNGQFF. CDR3 in DNA: TGTGCCTGCGCCGGAAAGGGCTACAATGGGCAGTTCTTC.

This clonotype was seen ten or more times. The chain carries TRBV4-1 and TRBJ2-5, with 7 bases identical to TRBD1. The CDR3 has 14 residues. CDR1 is MGHRA, CDR2 YSYEKL, per germline. The ends lost 2 bases at V and 5 bases at J; junction bases unmatched: 5. DNA for the CDR3: TGCGCCAGCAGCCAACCAGGGACAGTTGAGACCCAGTACTTC. It encodes CASSQPGTVETQYF.

Only a few counts were recorded for this clonotype. This could be a read error, since a much larger clone is one nucleotide away. The chain combines TRBV12-3 or TRBV12-4 with TRBJ1-2; weak D call: TRBD1 (5 bases). V was pared by 3 bases and J by 4 bases, with 9 bases between. The CDR3 covers 13 residues. The CDR3 sequence: CASSFSGVYGYTF. The CDR3 DNA follows: TGTGCCAGCAGTTTTTCGGGGGTCTATGGCTACACCTTC.